These 11 T cell receptor beta chains were all obtained from the same sample, sequenced in a study of long-term antiretroviral therapy in people with HIV. Sequencing used immunoSEQ v3.0 at survey level. Profiled with immunoSEQ multiplex PCR; TCRdb holds only in-frame clones, not every one. The sample records fewer than 40,000 clones, 85% to 90% being singletons. Specimen: unsorted PBMCs, collected 1.2 years after starting antiretroviral therapy. The source of these receptors is a woman in her forties or fifties with HIV.

This clone was counted once. The chain links TRBV18 to TRBJ2-3, with 7 bases lining up with TRBD1. This CDR3 is built from 14 residues. Germline-derived CDR1 and CDR2 are KGHSH and LQKENI. With V trimmed by 3 bases and J by 5 bases, 5 bases remained unmatched. The CDR3 loop is CASSPGTAGDTQYF. DNA for the CDR3: TGTGCCAGCTCACCGGGGACAGCCGGAGATACGCAGTATTTT.

The rearrangement links TRBV10-3 to TRBJ2-5; maybe TRBD2 (5 bases). Trimming cost V 0 bases and J 4 bases, with 9 bases left between them. Germline V gene lookup returns CDR1 ENHRY and CDR2 SYGVKD. CDR3 size: 14 residues. The CDR3, as DNA: TGTGCCATCAGTGAGTCGTCTAGCTTAGAGACCCAGTACTTC. Amino acid sequence: CAISESSSLETQYF.

The chain joins TRBV7-9 to TRBJ1-2, with D hard to call. This CDR3 is 13 amino acids long. Germline V lookup: CDR1 SEHNR, CDR2 FQNEAQ (reference sequence). V lost 1 base to trimming and J lost 4 bases, with 7 bases between them. CDR3 DNA sequence: TGTGCCAGCAGCTTAGGAGGCAGCTATGGCTACACCTTC. Translation: CASSLGGSYGYTF.

V gene TRBV6-5 combines with J gene TRBJ2-7, with TRBD1 matching over 8 bases. The germline gives CDR1 MNHEY, CDR2 SVGAGI. Germline trimming cut 3 bases from V and 4 bases from J; bases unmatched to any gene: 8. CDR3 size: 15 residues. The CDR3 here is CASSYSDRGPYEQYF. DNA of the CDR3: TGTGCCAGCAGTTATTCCGACAGGGGTCCATACGAGCAGTACTTC.

This chain joins TRBV5-1 and TRBJ2-5, with 8 bases lining up with TRBD1. After removal of 0 bases from V and 3 bases from J, the junction contained 4 bases not matched to a gene. CDR3 length: 15 amino acids. Germline-derived CDR1 and CDR2 are SGHRS and YFSETQ. The CDR3 nucleotides are TGCGCCAGCAGCTTGGGACAGGGGTGGGAAGAGACCCAGTACTTC. Translated: CASSLGQGWEETQYF. The variable domain in full, with the rest retrieved from reference TRBV5-1 and TRBJ2-5, is KAGVTQTPRYLIKTRGQQVTLSCSPISGHRSVSWYQQTPGQGLQFLFEYFSETQRNKGNFPGRFSGRQFSNSRSEMNVSTLELGDSALYLCASSLGQGWEETQYFGPGTRLLVL.

The rearrangement joins TRBV7-9 to TRBJ1-1; TRBD1 aligns across 8 bases. This CDR3 has 17 amino acids. CDR1 and CDR2 from the germline V gene are SEHNR and FQNEAQ (reference sequence). V lost 0 bases to trimming and J lost 4 bases; unmatched junction nucleotides: 10. The CDR3 protein is CASSLASGDRSGTEAFF. For the CDR3, the DNA is TGTGCCAGCAGCTTAGCCTCCGGGGACAGGAGCGGCACTGAAGCTTTCTTT.

The genes are TRBV6-5 and TRBJ2-7; possibly TRBD1 for D (6 bases). Per the germline V gene, CDR1 is MNHEY and CDR2 is SVGAGI. The CDR3 runs to 15 residues. Trimming left V 5 bases short and J 0 bases short, with 14 bases between. DNA of the CDR3: TGTGCCAGCAGTCCCAGGGGAAGGAGCTCCTACGAGCAGTACTTC. The encoded protein is CASSPRGRSSYEQYF.

V and J are TRBV4-3 and TRBJ2-1; D is unclear. CDR1 is LGHNA, CDR2 YSLEER, per germline. The CDR3 has 17 amino acids. Trimming took off 1 base at V and 0 bases at J, with 13 bases between the two ends. DNA of the CDR3: TGCGCCAGCAGCCAAGCTCCAGCAGGCAGCTCCTACAATGAGCAGTTCTTC. This translates into CASSQAPAGSSYNEQFF.

This rearrangement joins TRBV18 to TRBJ2-2, with D possibly being TRBD1 (6 bases). V lost 0 bases and J 11 bases, leaving 16 bases between the germline ends. Germline V gives CDR1 KGHSH, CDR2 LQKENI. This CDR3 contains 15 residues. The CDR3 nucleotides are TGTGCCAGCTCACCACCCTCAGTACAGGGCCCTGAGCTGTTTTTT. Protein product: CASSPPSVQGPELFF.

On this clone itself: One end of the junction is discordant with germline, which a read error may explain. The V and J genes are TRBV7-7 and TRBJ2-5, with 7 bases that match TRBD1. Germline lookup yields CDR1 SSHAT and CDR2 FNYEAQ (reference sequence). The length of the CDR3 is 15 residues. CDR3 loop: CASSLAFRGQETQYF. The CDR3 region has the DNA TGTGCTAGCAGCTTAGCCTTCAGGGGGCAAGAGACCCAGTACTTC.

The chain carries TRBV10-3 and TRBJ2-5, with 11 bases matching TRBD2. The CDR3 contains 14 residues. CDR1 is ENHRY, CDR2 SYGVKD, per germline. With V trimmed by 5 bases and J by 3 bases, 2 bases remained unmatched. DNA of the CDR3: TGTGCCATCAGTTTAGCGGGGGGGGAAGAGACCCAGTACTTC. The encoded protein is CAISLAGGEETQYF.